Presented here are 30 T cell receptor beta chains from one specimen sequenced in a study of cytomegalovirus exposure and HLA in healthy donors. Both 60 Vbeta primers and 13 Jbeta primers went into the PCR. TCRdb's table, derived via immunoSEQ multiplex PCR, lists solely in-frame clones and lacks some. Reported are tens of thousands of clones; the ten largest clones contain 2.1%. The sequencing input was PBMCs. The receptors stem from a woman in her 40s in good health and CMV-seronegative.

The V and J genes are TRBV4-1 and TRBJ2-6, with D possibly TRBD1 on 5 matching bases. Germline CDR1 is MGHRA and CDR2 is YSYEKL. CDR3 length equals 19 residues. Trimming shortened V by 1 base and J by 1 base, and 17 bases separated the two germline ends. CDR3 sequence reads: CASSQGGMSGYSGANVLTF. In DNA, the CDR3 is TGCGCCAGCAGCCAAGGGGGTATGTCAGGGTATTCTGGGGCCAACGTCCTGACTTTC.

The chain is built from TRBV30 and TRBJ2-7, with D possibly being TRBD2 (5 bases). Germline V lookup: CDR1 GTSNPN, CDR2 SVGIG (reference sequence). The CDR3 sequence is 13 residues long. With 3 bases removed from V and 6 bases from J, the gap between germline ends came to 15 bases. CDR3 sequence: CAWRVLGLGEQYF. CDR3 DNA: TGTGCCTGGAGGGTTCTAGGACTCGGCGAGCAGTACTTC.

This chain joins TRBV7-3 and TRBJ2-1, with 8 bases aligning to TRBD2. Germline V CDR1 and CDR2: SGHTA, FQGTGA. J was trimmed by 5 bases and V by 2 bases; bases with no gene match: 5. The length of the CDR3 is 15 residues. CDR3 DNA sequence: TGTGCCAGCAGCTTACAATCGGGGGGGCACAATGAGCAGTTCTTC. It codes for CASSLQSGGHNEQFF.

In nucleotides, the CDR3 is TGTGCCAGCAGCTTAAACGGCAGGAACTCACCCCTCCACTTT. Translation gives CASSLNGRNSPLHF. This rearrangement joins TRBV7-3 to TRBJ1-6; no firm D call. V dropped 1 base and J dropped 10 bases, with 11 bases sitting between them. The CDR3 sequence is 14 residues long. Germline V gene lookup returns CDR1 SGHTA and CDR2 FQGTGA.

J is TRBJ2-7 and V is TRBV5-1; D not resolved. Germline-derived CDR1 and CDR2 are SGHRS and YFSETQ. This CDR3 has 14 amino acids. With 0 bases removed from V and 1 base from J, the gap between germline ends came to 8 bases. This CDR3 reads CASSLAPGSYEQYF. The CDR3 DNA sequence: TGCGCCAGCAGCTTGGCCCCAGGTTCCTACGAGCAGTACTTC.

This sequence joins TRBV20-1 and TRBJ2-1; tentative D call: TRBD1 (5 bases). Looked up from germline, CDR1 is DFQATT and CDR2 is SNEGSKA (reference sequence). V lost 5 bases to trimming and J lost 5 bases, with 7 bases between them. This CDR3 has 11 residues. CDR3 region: CSADSDNEQFF. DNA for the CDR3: TGCAGTGCTGACAGCGACAATGAGCAGTTCTTC.

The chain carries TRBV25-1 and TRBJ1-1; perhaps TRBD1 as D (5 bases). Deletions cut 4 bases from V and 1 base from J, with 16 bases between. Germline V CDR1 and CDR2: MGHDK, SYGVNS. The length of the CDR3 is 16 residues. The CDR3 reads CASSVPDGGRNTEAFF. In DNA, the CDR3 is TGTGCCAGCAGTGTGCCGGACGGGGGGAGGAACACTGAAGCTTTCTTT.

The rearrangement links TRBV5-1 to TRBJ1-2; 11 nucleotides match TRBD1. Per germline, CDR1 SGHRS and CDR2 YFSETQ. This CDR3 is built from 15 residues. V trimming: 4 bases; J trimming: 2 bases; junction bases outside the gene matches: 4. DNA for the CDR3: TGCGCCAGCAGCCCGGGACAGGGGGGCAACTATGGCTACACCTTC. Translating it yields CASSPGQGGNYGYTF.

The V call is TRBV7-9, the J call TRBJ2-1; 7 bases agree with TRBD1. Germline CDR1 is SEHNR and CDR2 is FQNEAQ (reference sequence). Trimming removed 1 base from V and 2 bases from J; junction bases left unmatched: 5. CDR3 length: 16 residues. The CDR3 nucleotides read TGTGCCAGCAGCTTAGAGGGGGCGAGGGCCTACAATGAGCAGTTCTTC. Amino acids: CASSLEGARAYNEQFF.

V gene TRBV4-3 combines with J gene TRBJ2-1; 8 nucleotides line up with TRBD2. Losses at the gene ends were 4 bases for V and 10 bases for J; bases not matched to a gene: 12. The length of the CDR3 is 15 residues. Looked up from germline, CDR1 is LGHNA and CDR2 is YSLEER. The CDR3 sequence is CASSREWTGTREQFF. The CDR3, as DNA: TGCGCCAGCAGCCGGGAGTGGACCGGGACTAGGGAGCAGTTCTTC.

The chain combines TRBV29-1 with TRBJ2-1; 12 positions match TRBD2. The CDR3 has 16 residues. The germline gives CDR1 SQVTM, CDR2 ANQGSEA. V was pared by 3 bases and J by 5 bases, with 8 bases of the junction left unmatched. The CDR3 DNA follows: TGCAGCGTTGATGGGCTGGCTAGCGGGAGGGACAATGAGCAGTTCTTC. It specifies CSVDGLASGRDNEQFF.

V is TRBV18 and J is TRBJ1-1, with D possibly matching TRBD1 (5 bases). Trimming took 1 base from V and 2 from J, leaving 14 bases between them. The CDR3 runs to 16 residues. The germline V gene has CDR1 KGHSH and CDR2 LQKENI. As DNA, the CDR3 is TGTGCCAGCTCACCACTAGGAACAGGACCTAACACTGAAGCTTTCTTT. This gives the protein CASSPLGTGPNTEAFF.

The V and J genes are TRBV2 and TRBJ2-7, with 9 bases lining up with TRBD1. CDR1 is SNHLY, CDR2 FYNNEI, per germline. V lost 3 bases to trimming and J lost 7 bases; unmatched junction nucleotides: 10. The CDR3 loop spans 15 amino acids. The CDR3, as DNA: TGTGCCAGCAGTGAGAGGGGGACAGGGTTGAGTGAGCAGTACTTC. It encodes CASSERGTGLSEQYF. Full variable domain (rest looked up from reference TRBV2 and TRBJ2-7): EPEVTQTPSHQVTQMGQEVILRCVPISNHLYFYWYRQILGQKVEFLVSFYNNEISEKSEIFDDQFSVERPDGSNFTLKIRSTKLEDSAMYFCASSERGTGLSEQYFGPGTRLTVT.

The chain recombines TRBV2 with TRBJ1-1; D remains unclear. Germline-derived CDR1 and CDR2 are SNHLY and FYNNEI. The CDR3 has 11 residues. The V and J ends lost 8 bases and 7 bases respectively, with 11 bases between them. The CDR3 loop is CASYIQVEAFF. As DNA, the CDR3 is TGTGCCAGCTATATTCAGGTTGAAGCTTTCTTT.

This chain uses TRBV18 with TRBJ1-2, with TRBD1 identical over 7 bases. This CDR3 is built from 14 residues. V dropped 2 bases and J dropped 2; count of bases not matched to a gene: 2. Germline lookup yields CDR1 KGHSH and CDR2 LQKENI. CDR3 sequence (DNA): TGTGCCAGCTCACCAGCGGGACAGAACTATGGCTACACCTTC. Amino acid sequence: CASSPAGQNYGYTF. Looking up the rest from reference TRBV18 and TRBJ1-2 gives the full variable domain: NAGVMQNPRHLVRRRGQEARLRCSPMKGHSHVYWYRQLPEEGLKFMVYLQKENIIDESGMPKERFSAEFPKEGPSILRIQQVVRGDSAAYFCASSPAGQNYGYTFGSGTRLTVV.

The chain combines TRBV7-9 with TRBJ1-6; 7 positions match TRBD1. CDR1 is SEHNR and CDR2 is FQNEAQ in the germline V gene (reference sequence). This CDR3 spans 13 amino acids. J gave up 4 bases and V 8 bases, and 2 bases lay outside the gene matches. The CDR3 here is CASRGQYNSPLHF. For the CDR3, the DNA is TGTGCCAGCCGGGGACAGTATAATTCACCCCTCCACTTT. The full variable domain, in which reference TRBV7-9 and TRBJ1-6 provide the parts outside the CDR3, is DTGVSQNPRHKITKRGQNVTFRCDPISEHNRLYWYRQTLGQGPEFLTYFQNEAQLEKSRLLSDRFSAERPKGSFSTLEIQRTEQGDSAMYLCASRGQYNSPLHFGNGTRLTVT.

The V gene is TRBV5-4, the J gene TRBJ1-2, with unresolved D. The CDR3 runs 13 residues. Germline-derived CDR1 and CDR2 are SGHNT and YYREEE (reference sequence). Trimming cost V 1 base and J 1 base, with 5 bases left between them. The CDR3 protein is CASSLLGNYGYTF. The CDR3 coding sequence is TGTGCCAGCAGCTTGCTCGGTAACTATGGCTACACCTTC.

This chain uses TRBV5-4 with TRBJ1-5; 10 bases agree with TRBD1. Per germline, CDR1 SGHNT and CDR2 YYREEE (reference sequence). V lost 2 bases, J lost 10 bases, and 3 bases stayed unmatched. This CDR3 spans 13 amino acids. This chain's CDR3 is CASSLGQGEPQHF. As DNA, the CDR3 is TGTGCCAGCAGCTTAGGACAGGGGGAACCCCAGCATTTT.

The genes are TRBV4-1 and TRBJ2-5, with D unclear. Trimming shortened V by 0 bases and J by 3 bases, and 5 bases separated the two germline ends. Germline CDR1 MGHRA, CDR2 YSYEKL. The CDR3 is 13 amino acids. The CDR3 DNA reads TGCGCCAGCAGCCAAGATTCCGAAGAGACCCAGTACTTC. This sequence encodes CASSQDSEETQYF.

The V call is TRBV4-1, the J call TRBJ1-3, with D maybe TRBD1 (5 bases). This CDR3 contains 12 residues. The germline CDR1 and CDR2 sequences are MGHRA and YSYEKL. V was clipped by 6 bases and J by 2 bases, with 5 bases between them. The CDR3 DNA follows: TGCGCCAGCAGAGGGGCTGGAAACACCATATATTTT. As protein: CASRGAGNTIYF.

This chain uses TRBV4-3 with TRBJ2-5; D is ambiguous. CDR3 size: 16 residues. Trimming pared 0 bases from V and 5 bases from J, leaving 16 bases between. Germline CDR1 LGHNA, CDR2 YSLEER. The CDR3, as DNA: TGCGCCAGCAGCCAAGATTTTGGCAGGCTCAGTGAGACCCAGTACTTC. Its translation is CASSQDFGRLSETQYF.

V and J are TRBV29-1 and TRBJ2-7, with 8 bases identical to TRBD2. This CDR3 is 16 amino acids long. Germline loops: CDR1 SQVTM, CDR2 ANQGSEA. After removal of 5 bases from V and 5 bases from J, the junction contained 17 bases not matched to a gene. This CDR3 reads CSVSRLTPGLGDEQYF. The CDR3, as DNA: TGCAGCGTTTCCCGTTTGACTCCGGGACTAGGGGACGAGCAGTACTTC.

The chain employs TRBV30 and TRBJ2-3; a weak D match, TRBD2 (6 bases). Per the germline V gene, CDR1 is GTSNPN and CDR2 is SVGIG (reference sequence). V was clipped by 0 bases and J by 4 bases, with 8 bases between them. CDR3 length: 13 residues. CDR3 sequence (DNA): TGTGCCTGGAGTGTTCGGAGGGCAGATACGCAGTATTTT. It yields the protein CAWSVRRADTQYF.

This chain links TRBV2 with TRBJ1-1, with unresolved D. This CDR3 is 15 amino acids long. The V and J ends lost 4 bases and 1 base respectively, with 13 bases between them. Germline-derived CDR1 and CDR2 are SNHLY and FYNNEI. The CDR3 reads CASSVIGQPNTEAFF. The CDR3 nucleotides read TGTGCCAGCAGTGTCATTGGGCAGCCGAACACTGAAGCTTTCTTT.

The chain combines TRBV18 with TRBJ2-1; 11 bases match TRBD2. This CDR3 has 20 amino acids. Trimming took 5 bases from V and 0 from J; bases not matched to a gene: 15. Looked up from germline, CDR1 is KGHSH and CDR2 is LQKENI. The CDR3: CASSSTVLLAGASSYNEQFF. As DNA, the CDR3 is TGTGCCAGCTCATCTACCGTGTTACTAGCGGGGGCCAGCTCCTACAATGAGCAGTTCTTC.

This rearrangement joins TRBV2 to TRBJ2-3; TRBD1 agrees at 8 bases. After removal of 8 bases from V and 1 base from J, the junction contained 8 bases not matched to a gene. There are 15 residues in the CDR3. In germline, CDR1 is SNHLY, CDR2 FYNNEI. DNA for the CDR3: TGTGCCAGCTGCCCGCAGGGGGCAGGCACAGATACGCAGTATTTT. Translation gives CASCPQGAGTDTQYF.

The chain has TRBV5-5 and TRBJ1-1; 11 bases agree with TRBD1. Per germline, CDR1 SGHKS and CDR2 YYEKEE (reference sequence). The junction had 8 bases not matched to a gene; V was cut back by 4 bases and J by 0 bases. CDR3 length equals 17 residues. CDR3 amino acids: CASSLGQGAGMNTEAFF. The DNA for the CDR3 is TGTGCCAGCAGCCTAGGACAGGGGGCAGGCATGAACACTGAAGCTTTCTTT.

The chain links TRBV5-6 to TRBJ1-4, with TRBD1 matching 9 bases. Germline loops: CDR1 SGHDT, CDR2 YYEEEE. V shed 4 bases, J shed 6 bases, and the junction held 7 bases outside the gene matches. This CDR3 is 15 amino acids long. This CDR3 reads CASSIPGTGYEKLFF. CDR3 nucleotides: TGTGCCAGCAGCATCCCCGGGACAGGGTATGAAAAACTGTTTTTT.

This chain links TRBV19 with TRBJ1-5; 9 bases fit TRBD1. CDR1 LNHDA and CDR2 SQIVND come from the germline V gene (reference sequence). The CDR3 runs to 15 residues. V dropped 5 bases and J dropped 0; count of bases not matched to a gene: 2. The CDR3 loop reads CASSVQGASNQPQHF. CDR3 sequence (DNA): TGTGCCAGTAGTGTACAGGGGGCTAGCAATCAGCCCCAGCATTTT. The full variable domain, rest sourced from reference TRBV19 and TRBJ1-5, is DGGITQSPKYLFRKEGQNVTLSCEQNLNHDAMYWYRQDPGQGLRLIYYSQIVNDFQKGDIAEGYSVSREKKESFPLTVTSAQKNPTAFYLCASSVQGASNQPQHFGDGTRLSIL.

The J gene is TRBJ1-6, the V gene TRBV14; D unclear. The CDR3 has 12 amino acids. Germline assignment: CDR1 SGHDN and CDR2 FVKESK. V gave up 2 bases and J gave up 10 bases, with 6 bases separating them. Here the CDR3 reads CASSQLFSPLHF. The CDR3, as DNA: TGTGCCAGCAGCCAATTATTCTCACCCCTCCACTTT.